Listed below are T cell receptor beta chains from one sample, sequenced in a study of blood T cell repertoires in COVID-19. Generated by immunoSEQ multiplex PCR, the TCRdb table keeps only in-frame clones and is missing some. This sample has approximately 80,000 clones, with approximately 89% found just once. Sequenced input: peripheral blood. The receptors come from an elderly woman with acute or convalescent COVID-19. The CDR3 runs from the conserved cysteine through the conserved F or W. A D gene is named only where the DNA matches it firmly. Size values are once, few and many counts, or a class for expanded clones, and some rows have none.

clone size,D gene,V gene,J gene,CDR3 DNA,CDR3 protein
NA,NA,TRBV3-1/TRBV3-2,TRBJ1-1,TGTGCCAGCAGCCTGGGGGCAGGGAGCACTGAAGCTTTCTTT,CASSLGAGSTEAFF
NA,TRBD1,TRBV29-1,TRBJ1-1,TGCAGCGTAGGGACAGGACTGAACACTGAAGCTTTCTTT,CSVGTGLNTEAFF
NA,NA,TRBV11-2,TRBJ2-1,TGTGCCAGCAGACAGGGTTATAAGCAGTTCTTC,CASRQGYKQFF
NA,TRBD1,TRBV2,TRBJ1-1,TGTGCCAGCAGGGTCGACAGGGGAAGAGGAGCTTTCTTT,CASRVDRGRGAFF
once,NA,TRBV11-2,TRBJ1-1,TGTGCCAGCAGCTTAAAAAGCAACACTGAAGCTTTCTTT,CASSLKSNTEAFF
NA,TRBD1,TRBV29-1,TRBJ2-2,TGCAGCGTCAAAACCGGGACAGTCAACTCTGGGGAGCTGTTTTTT,CSVKTGTVNSGELFF
NA,NA,TRBV3-1/TRBV3-2,TRBJ1-1,TGTGCCAGCAGCCAAGGGCCCAAGAACACTGAAGCTTTCTTT,CASSQGPKNTEAFF
NA,NA,TRBV13,TRBJ1-1,TGTGCCAGCAGCCGGACAGCGAACACTGAAGCTTTCTTT,CASSRTANTEAFF
few,TRBD2,TRBV25-1,TRBJ2-1,TGTGCCAGCATCGGGACTAAATCGTATGAGCAGTTCTTC,CASIGTKSYEQFF
NA,NA,TRBV21-1,TRBJ2-7,TGTGCCAGCAGCAAAGGGGACAGGGCGGCCTACGAGCAGTACTTC,CASSKGDRAAYEQYF
NA,NA,TRBV5-1,TRBJ2-1,TGCGCCAGCAGCGGAACGGGGGACTACAATGAGCAGTTCTTC,CASSGTGDYNEQFF
NA,TRBD1,TRBV6-5,TRBJ1-6,TGTGCCAGCAGTTACACTCACAGGGGAGGAAATTCACCCCTCCACTTT,CASSYTHRGGNSPLHF
once,NA,TRBV2,TRBJ1-2,TGTGCCAGCAGTGTCGGGGACTATGGCTACACCTTC,CASSVGDYGYTF
once,NA,TRBV7-2,TRBJ1-2,TGTGCCAGCAGCTTAGATTTCGACAGCCAGAATCTCACCTTC,CASSLDFDSQNLTF
NA,NA,TRBV1,TRBJ2-7,TGCACCAGCAGCCAAGTTACTAGCGGCTACGAGCAGTACTTC,CTSSQVTSGYEQYF
NA,NA,TRBV30,TRBJ2-1,TGTGCCTCAGGGGGGCGGGAGCAGTTCTTC,CASGGREQFF
once,TRBD1,TRBV27,TRBJ1-2,TGTGCCAGCAGTTTACGGGCAGGGGGCTATGGCTACACCTTC,CASSLRAGGYGYTF
NA,TRBD1,TRBV10-3,TRBJ1-4,TGTGCCATCAGAGGGACAGGGGCTGAAAAACTGTTTTTT,CAIRGTGAEKLFF
NA,TRBD2,TRBV5-1,TRBJ2-1,TGCGCCAGCAGCTTTGGAGGACTAGCAGGTGAGCAGTTCTTC,CASSFGGLAGEQFF
NA,TRBD1,TRBV3-1/TRBV3-2,TRBJ1-5,TGTGCCAGCAGCTTACGGACAGGGGGACAGCCCCAGCATTTT,CASSLRTGGQPQHF
NA,TRBD1,TRBV7-9,TRBJ1-3,TGTGCCAGCAGCGAACAGGGGGAAAACACCATATATTTT,CASSEQGENTIYF
NA,TRBD1,TRBV10-3,TRBJ2-5,TGTGCCATCAGTGAGTCTAGGACAGGGGTACAGACCCAGTACTTC,CAISESRTGVQTQYF